The present TCR beta chain was sequenced within a study of cytomegalovirus exposure and HLA in healthy donors. Study-level results: V- and J-gene trimming in TCR beta was tied to a missense DCLRE1C variant by an analysis performed later.

In regard to this clone: The antigen remains undetermined.

CDR3 length equals 14 residues. V gave up 2 bases and J gave up 11 bases; unmatched junction bases: 7. From germline, CDR1 is SGHDT and CDR2 YYEEEE. Use of 60 Vbeta and 13 Jbeta primers characterized the PCR. Sequenced by immunoSEQ multiplex PCR; TCRdb stores in-frame clones only, minus some. This table holds approximately 210,000 clones, about 87% found once. J is TRBJ1-6 and V is TRBV5-6, with 7 positions matching TRBD1. This TCR derives from a man aged 25-45 years in good health and CMV-seronegative. The sample was PBMCs. CDR3 in amino acids: CASSFRGGMAPLHF. The CDR3 DNA reads TGTGCCAGCAGCTTCCGAGGGGGCATGGCACCCCTCCACTTT.